Listed below are T cell receptor beta chains from one sample, sequenced in a study of early T cells in non-severe SARS-CoV-2 infection. One entry per CDR3 protein, called by TCRdb with MiXCR from the 5' RACE reads. The table lists just over 60,000 distinct CDR3 sequences, roughly 8.8% of them singletons. The sample comprised whole blood. These receptors originate from an adult who was a healthcare worker with PCR-confirmed SARS-CoV-2 infection or an uninfected control (not recorded which). Each CDR3 is given with its conserved first and last residue. Fields, in order: clone size, D gene, V gene, J gene, CDR3 DNA, CDR3 protein. D genes are given only for firm matches. The size entry is marked missing in some rows and otherwise reads once, few, many or a size class.

-	TRBD2	TRBV5-4	TRBJ2-1	TGTGCCAGCAGCCCTGGAGGGACTAGCGGGGGGACTGAGCAGTTCTTC	CASSPGGTSGGTEQFF
few	-	TRBV27	TRBJ2-5	TGTGCCAGCAGTTTACTCCGGCAGGGTCGTGAGACCCAGTACTTC	CASSLLRQGRETQYF
-	-	TRBV5-1	TRBJ2-1	TGCGCCAGCAGCCCTGGGGACCAAAATGAGCAGTTCTTC	CASSPGDQNEQFF
many	TRBD1	TRBV11-2	TRBJ1-6	TGTGCCAGCAGCAGAACAGGGACAGGGGTGTTGAGGAGTAATTCACCCCTCCACTTT	CASSRTGTGVLRSNSPLHF
many	-	TRBV7-9	TRBJ1-2	TGTGCCAGGAGCAGAGAGAGTGGCTACACCTTC	CARSRESGYTF
few	TRBD1	TRBV11-2	TRBJ2-3	TGTGCCAGCAGCTTGTGGACAGGGTTAGCAGATACGCAGTATTTT	CASSLWTGLADTQYF
few	TRBD1	TRBV5-5	TRBJ2-3	TGTGCCTGCCTCGGAACAGGGGCCCGCACAGATACGCAGTATTTT	CACLGTGARTDTQYF
few	-	TRBV6-1	TRBJ2-1	TGTGCCAGCAGTGAAGTTAGGGGGGTACGGAGTCAGTTCTTC	CASSEVRGVRSQFF
many	-	TRBV20-1	TRBJ1-6	TGCAGTGCTAGGGCGGACGCGGGTTCACCCCTCCACTTT	CSARADAGSPLHF
few	TRBD1	TRBV28	TRBJ1-5	TGTGCCAGCAGTTTATTTTGGGACAGAAATCAGCCCCAGCATTTT	CASSLFWDRNQPQHF
many	-	TRBV6-6	TRBJ2-1	TGTGCCAGCAGTTTCGAGAGGGGAGGAAGGAATGAGCAGTTCTTC	CASSFERGGRNEQFF
-	-	TRBV11-2	TRBJ2-1	TGTGCCAGCAGCTTAGCACAGGGTCCTGCGGATGAGCAGTTCTTC	CASSLAQGPADEQFF
-	TRBD2	TRBV5-1	TRBJ2-3	TGCGCCAGCAGCCTTCGGACTAGCGGGGAACTGGATACGCAGTATTTT	CASSLRTSGELDTQYF
few	-	TRBV5-6	TRBJ2-3	TGTGCCAGCAGCTTGGGCCAATTGCAGGGAGATACGCAGTATTTT	CASSLGQLQGDTQYF
-	TRBD1	TRBV19	TRBJ2-4	TGTGCCAGTAGTATTCGGGGCTGGGACAGGGCTTCCAAAAACATTCAGTACTTC	CASSIRGWDRASKNIQYF
-	-	TRBV2	TRBJ2-6	TGTGCCAGCAGGGAAAGTGGACAGTCCTCTGGGGCCAACGTCCTGACTTTC	CASRESGQSSGANVLTF
-	-	TRBV7-3	TRBJ2-3	TGTGCCAGCAGCTCAGGGGTGGCAGATACGCAGTATTTT	CASSSGVADTQYF
few	TRBD2	TRBV5-1	TRBJ2-3	TGCGCCAGCAGCTTACTAGCGGGGGCTAGCACAGATACGCAGTATTTT	CASSLLAGASTDTQYF
-	TRBD1	TRBV29-1	TRBJ2-5	TGCAGCGTGGGACAGGGACAAGAGACCCAGTACTTC	CSVGQGQETQYF
few	TRBD2	TRBV5-4	TRBJ2-5	TGTGCCAGCAGCCACGGGGGGTCGTACCAAGAGACCCAGTACTTC	CASSHGGSYQETQYF
few	-	TRBV3-1	TRBJ1-5	TGTGCCAGCAGCCAAGATTTAGCTGGGGCCCAGCATTTT	CASSQDLAGAQHF
-	-	TRBV9	TRBJ1-6	TGTGCCAGCAGCGCACACGGTAGGGTCACTAACTCACAAGGCTCCTATAATTCACCCCTCCACTTT	CASSAHGRVTNSQGSYNSPLHF
-	TRBD1	TRBV11-3	TRBJ2-2	TGTGCCAGCAGCTCAGGGGGTAGCAGCACCGGGGAGCTGTTTTTT	CASSSGGSSTGELFF
many	-	TRBV30	TRBJ2-6	TGTGCCTGGGGGATTGGCTGGGCCAACGTCCTGACTTTC	CAWGIGWANVLTF
-	-	TRBV5-6	TRBJ2-4	TGTGCCAGCAGCTTACAGGGCAATTTAGCCAAAAACATTCAGTACTTC	CASSLQGNLAKNIQYF
few	-	TRBV18	TRBJ1-4	TGTGCCAGCTCACCATCCAGAGGGAGACAGGAAAAACTGTTTTTT	CASSPSRGRQEKLFF
-	-	TRBV5-1	TRBJ1-2	TGCGCCAGCAGCTTGTCCCCCAATGGCTACACCTTC	CASSLSPNGYTF
-	-	TRBV9	TRBJ2-6	TGTGCCAGCAGCGTAGGGGGTCTTGCTGGGGCCAACGTCCTGACTTTC	CASSVGGLAGANVLTF
many	-	TRBV6-5	TRBJ1-1	TGTGCCAGCAGTTACTCGATGTCGACAGGAGCTTTCTTT	CASSYSMSTGAFF
few	-	TRBV7-3	TRBJ1-6	TGTGCCAGCAGCTTAAACTCAGGGACGTATAATTCACCCCTCCACTTT	CASSLNSGTYNSPLHF
-	-	TRBV11-2	TRBJ2-5	TGTGCCAGCAGCAGCGCGGGGACTTGGTACCAAGAGACCCAGTACTTC	CASSSAGTWYQETQYF
few	-	TRBV18	TRBJ1-2	TGTGCCAGCTCACCACCGATATCAGAAGGGATTAACTATGGCTACACCTTC	CASSPPISEGINYGYTF
-	-	TRBV20-1	TRBJ1-1	TGCAGTGCTAGAGAGGTCTCGACTGAAGCTTTCTTT	CSAREVSTEAFF
few	TRBD1	TRBV18	TRBJ1-2	TGTGCCAGCTCACCTGGACAGGGCGTGGATGGCTACACCTTC	CASSPGQGVDGYTF
few	-	TRBV7-9	TRBJ2-5	TGTGCCAGCAGCTTAGCGGAGGTCCAAGAGACCCAGTACTTC	CASSLAEVQETQYF
many	-	TRBV12-3/TRBV12-4	TRBJ1-2	TGTGCCAGCAGGGGCGGGGGTACCGACTATGGCTACACCTTC	CASRGGGTDYGYTF
many	TRBD1	TRBV7-2	TRBJ1-1	TGTGCCAGCAGCCGAACAAGGGGACAGCAGAACACTGAAGCTTTCTTT	CASSRTRGQQNTEAFF
few	TRBD1	TRBV5-4	TRBJ1-6	TGTGCCAGCAGCTTGGAGGGACAGGGTCATTCACCCCTCCACTTT	CASSLEGQGHSPLHF
-	TRBD1	TRBV5-4	TRBJ2-2	TGTGCCAGCACCCCCGGGACAGGAGCCCGAGGGGAGCTGTTTTTT	CASTPGTGARGELFF
few	-	TRBV10-2	TRBJ2-2	TGCGCCAGCAGTGATCACGGGCCGAACACCGGGGAGCTGTTTTTT	CASSDHGPNTGELFF
few	-	TRBV19	TRBJ1-2	TGTGCCAGTAGTATGCGTCGGCAGGGATTTGGCTACACCTTC	CASSMRRQGFGYTF
many	-	TRBV6-6	TRBJ1-5	TGTGCCAGCAGTTCCACGGGGATTTTACGCAATCAGCCCCAGCATTTT	CASSSTGILRNQPQHF
-	TRBD1	TRBV20-1	TRBJ1-5	TGCAGTGCCACAGGACAGGGGGCTTCCGTGTGGAATCAGCCCCAGCATTTT	CSATGQGASVWNQPQHF
-	-	TRBV5-6	TRBJ2-5	TGTGCCAGCAGCTCTGGAATTACTGGGACCCAGTACTTC	CASSSGITGTQYF
few	-	TRBV12-3/TRBV12-4	TRBJ1-5	TGTGCCAGCAGTTTTTCCCCGCAGCCCCAGCATTTT	CASSFSPQPQHF
many	TRBD1	TRBV24-1	TRBJ1-1	TGTGCCACCAGTGACAAGGGGACAGCTGAAGCTTTCTTT	CATSDKGTAEAFF
-	TRBD1	TRBV25-1	TRBJ1-5	TGTGCCAGCAGTGAGGGGGGGACAGGGGGCAATCAGCCCCAGCATTTT	CASSEGGTGGNQPQHF
-	-	TRBV29-1	TRBJ2-1	TGCAGCGTTAAATACGGGTTGGGTGAGCAGTTCTTC	CSVKYGLGEQFF
many	-	TRBV7-2	TRBJ1-5	TGTGCCAGCAGCTTAGGCGGGACCGGGAATCAGCCCCAGCATTTT	CASSLGGTGNQPQHF
-	-	TRBV12-3/TRBV12-4	TRBJ2-3	TGTGCCAGCAGTCCTTTACCGGGGGGCGCATCTGATACGCAGTATTTT	CASSPLPGGASDTQYF